The entry below describes one TCR beta chain. Its antigen is currently unknown. This sample was included in a study of cytomegalovirus exposure and HLA in healthy donors. About the study: Prior work identified some 120 million unique TCR beta sequences in approximately 200 million T cells. Among the 350 to 500 donors who were genotyped, approximately 84% fell in the genetic ancestry cluster that is associated with self-reported Caucasian donors. Study-wide results and caveats: The presence/absence work took it that sequencing depth was about the same across donors. Later work associated over 15,000 TCR beta sequences with HLA alleles at 0.05 false discovery rate.

Germline loops: CDR1 SGHRS, CDR2 YFSETQ. The CDR3 loop spans 14 amino acids. The ends were cut back, 4 bases at V and 3 bases at J, with 13 bases in the middle. The PCR employed 60 Vbeta primers together with 13 Jbeta primers. Produced via immunoSEQ multiplex PCR; TCRdb's table is partial and in-frame only. The repertoire consists of about 89,000 clones, with about 60% occurring once and the leading ten covering roughly 6.8%. The specimen sequenced was PBMCs. This clonotype was sampled from a woman aged 25 to 45 in good health and CMV-seronegative. The chain carries TRBV5-1 and TRBJ1-2; D is ambiguous. This chain's CDR3 is CASSPRPEDYGYTF. In DNA form, the CDR3 reads TGCGCCAGCAGCCCCCGCCCCGAGGACTATGGCTACACCTTC.